These 8 T cell receptor beta chains came from one sample sequenced in a study of shared clonotypes between healthy human individuals. Naive-designated CD8 cells lacked CD45RO, were positively enriched for CCR7, and omitted terminally differentiated effector memory CD45RA+ cells. Profiling relied on immunoSEQ multiplex PCR, and the TCRdb table lists in-frame clones only, not all of them. The sample has millions of clones; about 94% are singletons. The sequenced sample was naive CD8+ T cells sorted from blood. The receptors stem from a man younger than 35 in good health.

As DNA, the CDR3 is TGTGCCAGCAGCCAAGTTGGATCGGGGGAATGGGCAGATACGCAGTATTTT. Translation: CASSQVGSGEWADTQYF. V usage is TRBV14 and J usage is TRBJ2-3, with D possibly matching TRBD2 (6 bases). Trimming removed 1 base at V and 4 bases at J, with 18 bases between. The CDR3 has 17 residues. Germline V CDR1 and CDR2: SGHDN, FVKESK. Full variable domain (outside the CDR3, taken from reference TRBV14 and TRBJ2-3): EAGVTQFPSHSVIEKGQTVTLRCDPISGHDNLYWYRRVMGKEIKFLLHFVKESKQDESGMPNNRFLAERTGGTYSTLKVQPAELEDSGVYFCASSQVGSGEWADTQYFGPGTRLTVL.

This clone was counted only a few times. This sample includes further DNA sequences coding for the same CDR3. CDR3 sequence: CASSLGGTDTQYF. The CDR3 nucleotides are TGTGCCAGCAGCTTGGGGGGCACAGATACGCAGTATTTT. The chain is built from TRBV5-6 and TRBJ2-3; D gene ambiguous. Germline CDR1 and CDR2: SGHDT and YYEEEE. The CDR3 length is 13 residues. V was cut by 0 bases and J by 1 base, with 3 bases left in between. Full variable domain (outside the CDR3, taken from reference TRBV5-6 and TRBJ2-3): DAGVTQSPTHLIKTRGQQVTLRCSPKSGHDTVSWYQQALGQGPQFIFQYYEEEERQRGNFPDRFSGHQFPNYSSELNVNALLLGDSALYLCASSLGGTDTQYFGPGTRLTVL.

In its sample, this clone was seen once. The chain combines TRBV28 with TRBJ2-1, with D maybe TRBD2 (5 bases). V was pared by 6 bases and J by 3 bases, with 9 bases between. The CDR3 has 13 amino acids. CDR1 MDHEN and CDR2 SYDVKM come from the germline V gene. CDR3 nucleotide sequence: TGTGCCAGCAGCCGGGGTAGCTACAATGAGCAGTTCTTC. Translated, it gives CASSRGSYNEQFF. Filled out from reference TRBV28 and TRBJ2-1, the complete variable domain reads DVKVTQSSRYLVKRTGEKVFLECVQDMDHENMFWYRQDPGLGLRLIYFSYDVKMKEKGDIPEGYSVSREKKERFSLILESASTNQTSMYLCASSRGSYNEQFFGPGTRLTVL.

The chain employs TRBV29-1 and TRBJ2-1; D is possibly TRBD1 (5 bases). The length of the CDR3 is 12 residues. Trimming cost V 4 bases and J 6 bases, with 10 bases left between them. Germline V gene data show CDR1 as SQVTM and CDR2 as ANQGSEA. CDR3 nucleotide sequence: TGCAGCGTTGGGTTAGGGGCCAATGAGCAGTTCTTC. As protein: CSVGLGANEQFF.

J is TRBJ1-4 and V is TRBV4-1, with a tentative D call TRBD1 (5 bases). CDR3 length: 12 amino acids. Germline CDR1 reads MGHRA; CDR2 reads YSYEKL. V was cut by 1 base and J by 11 bases, with 8 bases left in between. The CDR3 DNA reads TGCGCCAGCAGCCAAGTGGGGGGGAAACTGTTTTTT. Its protein is CASSQVGGKLFF.

V usage is TRBV2 and J usage is TRBJ2-7; 8 nucleotides agree with TRBD2. The CDR3 runs 13 residues. J lost 4 bases, V lost 6 bases, and 5 bases had no gene match. CDR1 SNHLY and CDR2 FYNNEI come from the germline V gene. The CDR3 loop is CASRGLGRYEQYF. The CDR3 DNA is TGTGCCAGCAGGGGACTAGGGCGATACGAGCAGTACTTC.

This chain uses TRBV5-4 with TRBJ2-7; 7 nucleotides agree with TRBD1. This CDR3 is 14 amino acids long. Unmatched junction bases numbered 9, after V lost 2 bases and J lost 7 bases. Germline CDR1 and CDR2: SGHNT and YYREEE (reference sequence). The CDR3 coding sequence is TGTGCCAGCAGCTTACAGGGGTCGGGGACAGAGCAGTACTTC. Protein product: CASSLQGSGTEQYF.

V is TRBV6-6 and J is TRBJ1-1; TRBD1 is a possible D gene (6 bases). V was trimmed by 8 bases and J by 4 bases, leaving 14 bases between them. This CDR3 has 13 residues. The germline V gene has CDR1 MNHNY and CDR2 SVGAGI (reference sequence). CDR3: CASFMGAFTEAFF. The DNA for the CDR3 is TGTGCCAGCTTCATGGGGGCATTCACTGAAGCTTTCTTT.